This T cell receptor (beta chain) was identified in a study of monozygotic twins with inflammatory bowel disease. Germline CDR1 and CDR2: SNHLY and FYNNEI. The CDR3 sequence is 13 residues long. The authors isolated total RNA from whole blood without sorting T cells. TCRdb reprocessed the 5' RACE reads and reports one entry per CDR3 protein, with no DNA. This sample contains some 440,000 distinct CDR3 sequences. V and J are TRBV2 and TRBJ2-7. Sequencing was carried out using blood. This clonotype originated in a human donor with ulcerative colitis or Crohn's disease, or a healthy co-twin of an affected twin (not recorded which). The CDR3 loop is CASNGQGIHEQYF.